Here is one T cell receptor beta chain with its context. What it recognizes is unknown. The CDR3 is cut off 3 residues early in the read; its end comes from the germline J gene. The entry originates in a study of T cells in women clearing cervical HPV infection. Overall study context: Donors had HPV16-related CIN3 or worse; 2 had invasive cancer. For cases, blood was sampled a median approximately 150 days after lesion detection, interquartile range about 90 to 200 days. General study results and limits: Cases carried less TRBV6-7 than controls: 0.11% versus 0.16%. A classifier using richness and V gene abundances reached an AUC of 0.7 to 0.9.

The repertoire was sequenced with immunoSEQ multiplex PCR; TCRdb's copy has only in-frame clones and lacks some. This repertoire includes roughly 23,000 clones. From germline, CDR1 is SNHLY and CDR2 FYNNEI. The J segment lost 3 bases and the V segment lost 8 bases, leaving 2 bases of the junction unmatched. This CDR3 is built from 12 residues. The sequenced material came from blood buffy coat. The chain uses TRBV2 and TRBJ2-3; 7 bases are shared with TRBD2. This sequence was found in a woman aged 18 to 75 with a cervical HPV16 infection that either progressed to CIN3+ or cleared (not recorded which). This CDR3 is CASAGETDTQYF. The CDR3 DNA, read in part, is TGTGCCAGCGCGGGAGAGACAGATACG.